The 22 T cell receptor beta chains below come from one sample, sequenced in a study of blood T cells in healthy people across ages. PCR was performed a second time for roughly 7 to 12 cycles using a sample-barcoded 5' primer and a J-beta primer mix. TCRdb called the 5' RACE reads again in MiXCR, with one record for every CDR3 protein. The data hold over a million distinct CDR3 sequences, with roughly 45% observed a single time. Sequenced: blood. The receptors were gathered from a woman aged 55 to 70 in good health.

This chain uses TRBV9 with TRBJ2-5; possibly TRBD1 or TRBD2 for D (6 bases each). The CDR3 contains 14 residues. Germline assignment: CDR1 SGDLS and CDR2 YYNGEE. V lost 4 bases to trimming and J lost 11 bases, with 21 bases between them. The CDR3 sequence: CASSSPGHPREQYF. The DNA of the CDR3 is TGTGCCAGCAGCTCCCCGGGACACCCTCGGGAGCAGTACTTC.

This clonotype was observed a handful of times. This chain connects TRBV2 to TRBJ2-1, with 16 bases aligning to TRBD2. The germline gives CDR1 SNHLY, CDR2 FYNNEI. Losses at the gene ends were 7 bases for V and 10 bases for J; bases not matched to a gene: 1. This CDR3 contains 13 residues. The CDR3, as DNA: TGTGCCAGCAAGGGACTAGCGGGAGGGGAGCAGTTCTTC. Encoded protein: CASKGLAGGEQFF.

In DNA, the CDR3 is TGCAGCGTTGCGGGGGGGGGTCCGAACATTCAGTACTTC. It encodes CSVAGGGPNIQYF. The chain joins TRBV29-1 to TRBJ2-7, with TRBD2 matching 8 bases. The J call is in doubt because the DNA end fits TRBJ2-4 better. From germline, CDR1 is SQVTM and CDR2 ANQGSEA. CDR3 size: 13 residues.

The CDR3 sequence is CASSRRRDYTDTQYF. The DNA for the CDR3 is TGTGCCAGCAGCCGACGGCGGGATTACACAGATACGCAGTATTTT. This chain uses TRBV4-2 with TRBJ2-3; D possibly corresponds to TRBD2 (6 bases). V dropped 4 bases and J dropped 2 bases, with 13 bases sitting between them. This CDR3 spans 15 amino acids. In germline, CDR1 is LGHNA, CDR2 YNFKEQ.

The rearrangement joins TRBV18 to TRBJ1-1; 8 bases are a match to TRBD1. V dropped 3 bases and J dropped 8; count of bases not matched to a gene: 5. This CDR3 is 13 amino acids long. The germline CDR1 and CDR2 sequences are KGHSH and LQKENI. As DNA, the CDR3 is TGTGCCAGCTCACCTGGACAGGGAGGGGAAGCTTTCTTT. Translating gives CASSPGQGGEAFF.

This clonotype was picked up a small number of times. As DNA, the CDR3 is TGTGCCAGCAGCCTAGGGGGGAGCGGTGAGCAGTTCTTC. Residues: CASSLGGSGEQFF. The chain combines TRBV7-3 with TRBJ2-1; the D gene could be TRBD1 or TRBD2 (6 bases each). Trimming took 5 bases from V and 9 from J, leaving 14 bases between them. Germline V CDR1 and CDR2: SGHTA, FQGTGA. The CDR3 runs 13 residues.

The chain employs TRBV13 and TRBJ2-3; D unresolved. Per germline, CDR1 PRHDT and CDR2 FYEKMQ (reference sequence). This CDR3 is 15 amino acids long. Trimming stripped 7 bases from V and 2 bases from J, with 16 bases between. For the CDR3, the DNA is TGTGCCAGCACCGACACACAGTTGTACACAGATACGCAGTATTTT. It encodes CASTDTQLYTDTQYF. Variable domain in full (rest from reference TRBV13 and TRBJ2-3): AAGVIQSPRHLIKEKRETATLKCYPIPRHDTVYWYQQGPGQDPQFLISFYEKMQSDKGSIPDRFSAQQFSDYHSELNMSSLELGDSALYFCASTDTQLYTDTQYFGPGTRLTVL.

The CDR3 is CASSPSTSYNEQFF. CDR3 bases: TGTGCCAGCAGCCCTTCTACTTCGTACAATGAGCAGTTCTTC. The V call is TRBV7-8, the J call TRBJ2-1; D ambiguous. The length of the CDR3 is 14 residues. From germline, CDR1 is SGHVS and CDR2 FQNEAQ. V was pared by 5 bases and J by 4 bases, with 12 bases between.

The rearrangement joins TRBV10-2 to TRBJ2-4; 11 bases match TRBD1. With 8 bases clipped from V and 0 bases from J, the junction kept 3 bases outside the gene matches. Germline-derived CDR1 and CDR2 are WSHSY and SAAADI. The CDR3 contains 15 residues. The CDR3 bases are TGCGCCAGCGCCGGGACAGGGGGAGCCAAAAACATTCAGTACTTC. It encodes CASAGTGGAKNIQYF.

The CDR3 region is CASSFSGSYDTQYF. The CDR3 DNA sequence: TGTGCCAGCAGCTTTAGCGGGAGTTACGATACGCAGTATTTT. The chain couples TRBV13 to TRBJ2-3, with 9 bases fitting TRBD2. CDR3 length: 14 residues. V lost 3 bases and J lost 6; bases outside the gene matches: 4. Germline V CDR1 and CDR2: PRHDT, FYEKMQ (reference sequence).

This chain links TRBV6-5 with TRBJ2-7; D gene unclear. CDR1 is MNHEY and CDR2 is SVGAGI in the germline V gene. The CDR3 loop spans 14 amino acids. Trimming stripped 8 bases from V and 3 bases from J, with 17 bases between. CDR3 loop: CASSKGRSIYEQYF. CDR3 bases: TGTGCCAGCTCTAAGGGAAGAAGTATCTACGAGCAGTACTTC.

In the case of this clonotype: One end of the junction varies from germline; a read error may be responsible. V gene TRBV20-1 combines with J gene TRBJ1-2; weak D call: TRBD1 (5 bases). Germline V lookup: CDR1 DFQATT, CDR2 SNEGSKA (reference sequence). CDR3 size: 16 residues. As DNA, the CDR3 is TGCAGTGGTTACTGGGCCGGGACCCAGGCTAACTATGGCTACACTTTC. It translates to CSGYWAGTQANYGYTF.

This clonotype was counted ten times or more. V usage is TRBV5-5 and J usage is TRBJ2-7, with D perhaps matching TRBD2 (6 bases). Per germline, CDR1 SGHKS and CDR2 YYEKEE (reference sequence). The CDR3 has 14 residues. The V and J ends lost 2 bases and 3 bases respectively, with 12 bases between them. The CDR3, as DNA: TGTGCCAGCAGCTTCCGCGGCGGGAACTACGAGCAGTACTTC. The encoded protein is CASSFRGGNYEQYF.

The chain employs TRBV7-9 and TRBJ2-7, with 7 bases aligning to TRBD2. The CDR3 extends over 14 amino acids. The V gene's germline CDR1 is SEHNR and CDR2 FQNEAQ (reference sequence). V trimming: 2 bases; J trimming: 5 bases; junction bases outside the gene matches: 6. CDR3 nucleotide sequence: TGTGCCAGCAGCTTAAGAGGGGAGGGGAACGAGCAGTACTTC. It encodes CASSLRGEGNEQYF.

This clonotype was observed a few times. The CDR3 DNA reads as TGTGCCAGCAGCCCAAGACAGGGGATAGCCGAGCAGTACTTC. Translating it yields CASSPRQGIAEQYF. The chain combines TRBV3-1 with TRBJ2-7, with 8 bases lining up with TRBD1. Per the germline V gene, CDR1 is LGHDT and CDR2 is YNNKEL (reference sequence). This CDR3 is built from 14 residues. The trim removed 4 bases at V and 6 bases at J, leaving 8 bases unmatched.

The J gene is TRBJ2-4, the V gene TRBV15, with 8 nucleotides matching TRBD1. Germline trimming cut 1 base from V and 7 bases from J; bases unmatched to any gene: 3. Per germline, CDR1 LNHNV and CDR2 YYDKDF (reference sequence). CDR3 length: 14 amino acids. CDR3 region: CATSRGTGPNIQYF. The CDR3 DNA is TGTGCCACCAGCAGAGGGACAGGGCCCAACATTCAGTACTTC.

The chain links TRBV5-5 to TRBJ2-5, with unresolved D. The end of the DNA is better explained by TRBJ2-7, so the J call may be wrong. The germline gives CDR1 SGHKS, CDR2 YYEKEE (reference sequence). This CDR3 has 14 amino acids. The CDR3: CASSLGVARDEQYF. In DNA, the CDR3 is TGTGCCAGCAGCTTGGGGGTGGCGCGTGACGAGCAGTACTTC.

The V gene is TRBV2, the J gene TRBJ2-3; 9 nucleotides line up with TRBD2. With V trimmed by 6 bases and J by 1 base, 8 bases remained unmatched. The CDR3 runs 16 residues. From germline, CDR1 is SNHLY and CDR2 FYNNEI. The CDR3 DNA follows: TGTGCCAGCAGATCCGGGACTAGCTTCGGCACAGATACGCAGTATTTT. It codes for CASRSGTSFGTDTQYF.

This clonotype has a handful of counts. CDR3 protein: CATSREKGVNYGYTF. Here the CDR3 DNA reads TGTGCCACCAGCAGAGAAAAGGGGGTCAACTATGGCTACACCTTC. The chain carries TRBV15 and TRBJ1-2; a possible D gene is TRBD1 (6 bases). The germline CDR1 and CDR2 sequences are LNHNV and YYDKDF (reference sequence). The CDR3 extends over 15 amino acids. Between the trimmed V and J ends, which lost 0 bases and 2 bases, there was a span of 10 bases.

This chain links TRBV12-3 or TRBV12-4 with TRBJ2-5, with TRBD1 matching over 11 bases. The J call is doubtful: the DNA matches TRBJ2-7 better. CDR3 length: 14 amino acids. The chain's CDR3 is CASSRTGGVHEQYF. The CDR3 DNA reads TGTGCCAGCAGTAGGACAGGGGGCGTCCACGAGCAGTACTTC.

A few counts support this clonotype. This chain joins TRBV29-1 and TRBJ2-3; 9 nucleotides align to TRBD2. The CDR3 covers 12 residues. Germline V CDR1 and CDR2: SQVTM, ANQGSEA. With 4 bases clipped from V and 6 bases from J, the junction kept 2 bases outside the gene matches. The DNA for the CDR3 is TGCAGCGTTGTAGCGGGAGCCGATACGCAGTATTTT. Translation gives CSVVAGADTQYF.

The chain uses TRBV6-5 and TRBJ1-2; 9 nucleotides agree with TRBD1. J gave up 3 bases and V 6 bases, and 5 bases lay outside the gene matches. The CDR3 runs to 14 residues. CDR1 is MNHEY and CDR2 is SVGAGI in the germline V gene. For the CDR3, the DNA is TGTGCCAGCAGGGCGGGACAGGGTGACTATGGCTACACCTTC. Amino acid sequence: CASRAGQGDYGYTF.